This record covers a single T cell receptor (beta chain). This specimen comes from a study of blood T cell repertoires in COVID-19. On the study more broadly: The cDNA or gDNA used as material had been derived from T cells, B-cell-depleted T cells, or PBMCs.

The J segment lost 0 bases and the V segment lost 4 bases, leaving 4 bases of the junction unmatched. The CDR3 length is 15 residues. Germline V CDR1 and CDR2: SGDLS, YYNGEE. Per the original data handling: It was from reference gene primer amplification that nucleated cell counts were estimated. Assay used: immunoSEQ multiplex PCR; TCRdb lists only in-frame clones, some missing. The DNA gave D and trimming, while V, J and clone size come from that table. The sample yields around 100,000 clones, approximately 84% seen once. The material sequenced was peripheral blood. The receptor was isolated from a human donor in a cohort sampled during active or convalescent COVID-19. V gene TRBV9 combines with J gene TRBJ2-1; TRBD2 matches at 7 bases. DNA for the CDR3: TGTGCCAGCAGCAACGGGGGGAGCTCCTACAATGAGCAGTTCTTC. Its translation is CASSNGGSSYNEQFF.